The 20 T cell receptor beta chains listed next were all sequenced from one sample in a study of CD4 T cells in relation to SARS-CoV-2 and coronaviruses. Produced via immunoSEQ multiplex PCR; TCRdb's table is partial and in-frame only. The top ten clones hold 6.6% of a sample with 35,000 or so clones, around 85% of them seen once. These receptors are not linked to any known antigen. Sequences were obtained from naive CD4+ T cells from PBMCs, cultured in vitro. The subset is: naive CD4+ T cells isolated by negative enrichment. The receptors shown here come from an adult with COVID-19.

The V and J genes are TRBV28 and TRBJ2-7; a weak D match, TRBD1 (6 bases). V lost 5 bases and J lost 0, with 20 bases in between. The length of the CDR3 is 17 residues. Germline V gene sequence: CDR1 MDHEN, CDR2 SYDVKM. The CDR3 DNA reads as TGTGCCAGCAGTCCTCCCCGCCGGACAGTCATCTCCTACGAGCAGTACTTC. It specifies CASSPPRRTVISYEQYF.

This chain links TRBV5-1 with TRBJ1-1, with a tentative D call TRBD1 (5 bases). V was cut by 4 bases and J by 5 bases, with 12 bases left in between. CDR1 and CDR2 from the germline V gene are SGHRS and YFSETQ. This CDR3 has 13 amino acids. CDR3 in DNA: TGCGCCAGCAGCCCTGGCGCAGGGACTGAAGCTTTCTTT. Encoded protein: CASSPGAGTEAFF.

The chain couples TRBV5-1 to TRBJ2-7, with 13 bases lining up with TRBD2. The trim removed 4 bases at V and 5 bases at J, leaving 9 bases unmatched. This CDR3 has 16 amino acids. The germline gives CDR1 SGHRS, CDR2 YFSETQ. This chain's CDR3 is CASSRATSGRFHEQYF. The CDR3 DNA is TGCGCCAGCAGCCGCGCGACTAGCGGGAGGTTCCACGAGCAGTACTTC.

The J gene is TRBJ2-3, the V gene TRBV11-2; D gene ambiguous. The CDR3 spans 13 residues. V was clipped by 4 bases and J by 1 base, with 6 bases between them. In germline, CDR1 is SGHAT, CDR2 FQNNGV. The CDR3 loop reads CASSYQGTDTQYF. CDR3 DNA: TGTGCCAGCAGCTACCAGGGCACAGATACGCAGTATTTT.

The chain has TRBV12-3 or TRBV12-4 and TRBJ1-2; D call uncertain. V lost 2 bases, J lost 8 bases, and 12 bases lay in between. The CDR3 is 13 amino acids. The CDR3 DNA follows: TGTGCCAGCAGTTTAACGTGGGGTACGGGCTACACCTTC. Encoded protein: CASSLTWGTGYTF.

For the CDR3, the DNA is TGTGCCAGCAACCCAGACGGTTGGTTTGATTCACCCCTCCACTTT. Translation gives CASNPDGWFDSPLHF. The rearrangement uses TRBV7-2 and TRBJ1-6; D not certain. The CDR3 is 15 amino acids. Per germline, CDR1 SGHTA and CDR2 FQGNSA. V shed 7 bases and J shed 8 bases, with 18 bases lying between them. The whole variable domain, remainder taken from reference TRBV7-2 and TRBJ1-6, is GAGVSQSPSNKVTEKGKDVELRCDPISGHTALYWYRQSLGQGLEFLIYFQGNSAPDKSGLPSDRFSAERTGGSVSTLTIQRTQQEDSAVYLCASNPDGWFDSPLHFGNGTRLTVT.

The rearrangement joins TRBV27 to TRBJ2-1; 9 bases match TRBD2. The CDR3 runs to 15 residues. V lost 5 bases, J lost 4 bases, and 6 bases stayed unmatched. Germline V gene lookup returns CDR1 MNHEY and CDR2 SMNVEV (reference sequence). As DNA, the CDR3 is TGTGCCAGCAGTCCTCTAGCGGGACCTTACAATGAGCAGTTCTTC. Translating it yields CASSPLAGPYNEQFF.

The chain couples TRBV4-1 to TRBJ2-1, with 7 bases aligning to TRBD1. The CDR3 loop spans 17 amino acids. In germline, CDR1 is MGHRA, CDR2 YSYEKL. The V and J ends lost 2 bases and 7 bases, in that order; junction bases with no gene match: 14. The CDR3 loop is CASSQLGLGQVINEQFF. CDR3 DNA: TGCGCCAGCAGCCAACTGGGTCTAGGACAGGTGATTAATGAGCAGTTCTTC.

This clone appeared a few times. The chain combines TRBV27 with TRBJ2-7; D might be TRBD2 (6 bases). V lost 6 bases and J 1 base, leaving 22 bases between the germline ends. The CDR3 extends over 17 amino acids. The germline V gene encodes CDR1 MNHEY and CDR2 SMNVEV (reference sequence). The CDR3 bases are TGTGCCAGCAGCCCCAAGGACACGGGACTGCAATCCTACGAGCAGTACTTC. Protein sequence: CASSPKDTGLQSYEQYF.

The chain is built from TRBV3-1 (or the pseudogene TRBV3-2) and TRBJ1-4; D might be TRBD1 (5 bases). V was clipped by 4 bases and J by 8 bases, with 17 bases between them. CDR1 is LGHDT and CDR2 is YNNKEL in the germline V gene (reference sequence). This CDR3 spans 15 amino acids. CDR3 residues: CASSPPGTGWEKLFF. The CDR3 coding sequence is TGTGCCAGCAGCCCCCCCGGAACAGGTTGGGAAAAACTGTTTTTT.

The chain links TRBV4-1 to TRBJ2-7; 8 bases line up with TRBD2. The germline gives CDR1 MGHRA, CDR2 YSYEKL. J was trimmed by 2 bases and V by 0 bases; bases with no gene match: 9. The CDR3 spans 17 residues. CDR3 amino acids: CASSQDPGLAGPYEQYF. CDR3 bases: TGCGCCAGCAGCCAAGATCCTGGACTAGCCGGTCCCTACGAGCAGTACTTC.

The rearrangement links TRBV18 to TRBJ2-7; 14 nucleotides align to TRBD2. The CDR3 sequence is 15 residues long. Germline lookup yields CDR1 KGHSH and CDR2 LQKENI. Trimming at V came to 4 bases and at J to 4 bases, leaving 3 bases not matched to a gene. The CDR3 loop is CASSLGLAGDYEQYF. The CDR3 coding sequence is TGTGCCAGCTCACTGGGACTAGCGGGAGATTACGAGCAGTACTTC.

This chain connects TRBV28 to TRBJ2-5; no reliable D call. Germline CDR1 reads MDHEN; CDR2 reads SYDVKM. This CDR3 comprises 15 residues. V was pared by 0 bases and J by 0 bases, with 8 bases between. DNA of the CDR3: TGTGCCAGCAGTTTATGGGTGGCAGACCAAGAGACCCAGTACTTC. Translated, it gives CASSLWVADQETQYF. Complete variable domain (other parts from reference TRBV28 and TRBJ2-5): DVKVTQSSRYLVKRTGEKVFLECVQDMDHENMFWYRQDPGLGLRLIYFSYDVKMKEKGDIPEGYSVSREKKERFSLILESASTNQTSMYLCASSLWVADQETQYFGPGTRLLVL.

The J gene is TRBJ2-7, the V gene TRBV15; TRBD2 agrees at 9 bases. Trimming removed 5 bases from V and 0 bases from J; junction bases left unmatched: 11. The germline gives CDR1 LNHNV, CDR2 YYDKDF (reference sequence). This CDR3 comprises 17 residues. The CDR3 DNA sequence: TGTGCCACCAGCCTAACCAGACTAGCGGACGACTCCTACGAGCAGTACTTC. Protein: CATSLTRLADDSYEQYF.

V usage is TRBV5-5 and J usage is TRBJ2-5; 7 bases align to TRBD2. The trim removed 2 bases at V and 5 bases at J, leaving 18 bases unmatched. The germline V gene encodes CDR1 SGHKS and CDR2 YYEKEE (reference sequence). The CDR3 sequence is 18 residues long. The DNA of the CDR3 is TGTGCCAGCAGCTTTAGTATTTACTCTGGGAGGGCGGGTGAGACCCAGTACTTC. Protein product: CASSFSIYSGRAGETQYF.

The V call is TRBV7-8, the J call TRBJ2-1, with TRBD2 as a possible D gene (5 bases). Trimming cost V 1 base and J 6 bases, with 13 bases left between them. The germline gives CDR1 SGHVS, CDR2 FQNEAQ. The CDR3 consists of 15 residues. The CDR3 bases are TGTGCCAGCAGCTTAGGTTTAGGCGAGGGCAATGAGCAGTTCTTC. Residues: CASSLGLGEGNEQFF.

The gene calls are TRBV5-1 and TRBJ2-5; D is unresolved. V lost 6 bases, J lost 5 bases, and 17 bases lay in between. CDR3 size: 14 residues. The germline V gene has CDR1 SGHRS and CDR2 YFSETQ. This CDR3 reads CASTPWQVWETQYF. The CDR3, as DNA: TGCGCCAGCACCCCCTGGCAGGTTTGGGAGACCCAGTACTTC.

The gene calls are TRBV3-1 (or the pseudogene TRBV3-2) and TRBJ1-3; D unclear. V was shortened by 3 bases and J by 8 bases, with 11 bases between the two germline ends. The CDR3 runs 13 residues. CDR1 and CDR2 from the germline V gene are LGHDT and YNNKEL (reference sequence). CDR3 loop: CASSQLGPDTIYF. The CDR3, as DNA: TGTGCCAGCAGCCAGCTAGGGCCGGACACCATATATTTT.

The chain employs TRBV21-1 and TRBJ2-2. TRBV21-1 is tagged as a pseudogene. This CDR3 comprises 23 residues. This CDR3 reads CASSKSSHRLERPGTANTGELFF. The CDR3 DNA sequence: TGTGCCAGCAGCAAATCGTCACATCGTTTGGAGAGGCCCGGGACGGCGAACACCGGGGAGCTGTTTTTT.

The V call is TRBV9, the J call TRBJ2-3; D may be TRBD1 or TRBD2 (6 bases each). Trimming stripped 0 bases from V and 2 bases from J, with 13 bases between. CDR1 is SGDLS and CDR2 is YYNGEE in the germline V gene. CDR3 size: 16 residues. Here the CDR3 reads CASSVGRGAATDTQYF. CDR3 DNA sequence: TGTGCCAGCAGCGTAGGTAGGGGGGCAGCCACAGATACGCAGTATTTT.